One and the same sample provided the 12 T cell receptor beta chains below, sequenced in a study of shared clonotypes between healthy human individuals. The table came from immunoSEQ multiplex PCR; TCRdb's copy has only in-frame clones and leaves some out. The sample carries about 680,000 clones, about 91% recorded once. CD45RO-negative, CCR7-positively selected cells formed the naive CD8 fraction, excluding terminally differentiated effector memory CD45RA+ cells. Sequencing was performed on naive CD8+ T cells sorted from blood. The receptors stem from a man aged 25-40 years in good health.

With respect to this clone: The sample holds other DNA sequences that translate to the same CDR3. The chain has TRBV4-1 and TRBJ2-7; TRBD1 might be the D (5 bases). The CDR3 totals 15 residues. In germline, CDR1 is MGHRA, CDR2 YSYEKL. Trimming cost V 1 base and J 3 bases, with 13 bases left between them. CDR3 in amino acids: CASSQGVDSSYEQYF. In nucleotides, the CDR3 is TGCGCCAGCAGCCAAGGGGTAGACAGCAGCTACGAGCAGTACTTC.

The chain combines TRBV29-1 with TRBJ2-1; 10 positions match TRBD2. Germline loops: CDR1 SQVTM, CDR2 ANQGSEA. This CDR3 is 14 amino acids long. Trimming took 2 bases from V and 7 from J; bases not matched to a gene: 5. CDR3 loop: CSVELKREGNEQFF. CDR3 DNA: TGCAGCGTTGAATTGAAGCGGGAGGGGAATGAGCAGTTCTTC.

The chain combines TRBV19 with TRBJ2-2; the D gene is possibly TRBD1 (5 bases). V was trimmed by 2 bases and J by 0 bases, leaving 10 bases between them. There are 16 residues in the CDR3. Germline values: CDR1 LNHDA, CDR2 SQIVND (reference sequence). This chain's CDR3 is CASSIPKQANTGELFF. The CDR3 DNA reads TGTGCCAGTAGTATACCTAAACAGGCGAACACCGGGGAGCTGTTTTTT.

The V gene is TRBV30, the J gene TRBJ2-6, with TRBD1 identical over 10 bases. The CDR3 extends over 16 amino acids. From germline, CDR1 is GTSNPN and CDR2 SVGIG (reference sequence). V shed 3 bases, J shed 2 bases, and the junction held 4 bases outside the gene matches. CDR3 DNA sequence: TGTGCCTGGAGCGCCGGGACAGGGGCTGGGGCCAACGTCCTGACTTTC. Translated: CAWSAGTGAGANVLTF.

The gene calls are TRBV15 and TRBJ1-5; D gene uncertain. Germline V CDR1 and CDR2: LNHNV, YYDKDF (reference sequence). V lost 5 bases and J 1 base, leaving 12 bases between the germline ends. The CDR3 has 15 residues. This CDR3 reads CATSGRGGSNQPQHF. CDR3 DNA sequence: TGTGCCACCAGCGGCCGAGGTGGGAGCAATCAGCCCCAGCATTTT.

This clone was counted between two and nine times. The rearrangement links TRBV7-9 to TRBJ2-5; D possibly corresponds to TRBD1 (6 bases). This CDR3 has 13 amino acids. Between the trimmed V and J ends, which lost 6 bases and 4 bases, there was a span of 12 bases. Germline CDR1 and CDR2: SEHNR and FQNEAQ (reference sequence). Written as DNA, the CDR3 is TGTGCCAGCAGGACAGGAGGTCCAGAGACCCAGTACTTC. It is translated as CASRTGGPETQYF.

CDR3 sequence (DNA): TGCAGCGTTGCGCTAGCGGGAGGGCCTTACGAGCAGTACTTC. Amino acids: CSVALAGGPYEQYF. The rearrangement links TRBV29-1 to TRBJ2-7; TRBD2 aligns across 12 bases. The CDR3 sequence is 14 residues long. V shed 4 bases and J 4 bases; nucleotides not matched to a gene: 5. Per germline, CDR1 SQVTM and CDR2 ANQGSEA.

J is TRBJ2-1 and V is TRBV2; the D call may be TRBD1 or TRBD2 (5 bases each). CDR1 is SNHLY and CDR2 is FYNNEI in the germline V gene. This CDR3 is 15 amino acids long. V gave up 2 bases and J gave up 9 bases, with 17 bases separating them. CDR3 protein: CASSEWVGAEGEQFF. DNA for the CDR3: TGTGCCAGCAGTGAATGGGTCGGGGCCGAAGGTGAGCAGTTCTTC. The full variable domain, in which reference TRBV2 and TRBJ2-1 provide the parts outside the CDR3, is EPEVTQTPSHQVTQMGQEVILRCVPISNHLYFYWYRQILGQKVEFLVSFYNNEISEKSEIFDDQFSVERPDGSNFTLKIRSTKLEDSAMYFCASSEWVGAEGEQFFGPGTRLTVL.

CDR3: CASSSGHYNEQFF. The CDR3 bases are TGTGCCAGCAGTTCAGGGCACTACAATGAGCAGTTCTTC. The V and J genes are TRBV6-5 and TRBJ2-1, with D perhaps matching TRBD1 (5 bases). The V end lost 4 bases, the J end lost 3 bases, and 7 bases lay between the germline ends. The CDR3 spans 13 residues. CDR1 is MNHEY, CDR2 SVGAGI, per germline.

The gene calls are TRBV6-5 and TRBJ2-3; 12 bases map to TRBD2. This CDR3 comprises 15 residues. From germline, CDR1 is MNHEY and CDR2 SVGAGI. V shed 10 bases and J 5 bases; nucleotides not matched to a gene: 10. The CDR3 nucleotides read TGTGCCACCACCAGTCCTAGCGGGAGGGAAGATACGCAGTATTTT. This codes for CATTSPSGREDTQYF.

The chain combines TRBV30 with TRBJ1-5; TRBD1 matches 10 bases. This CDR3 has 16 amino acids. V lost 1 base and J lost 4; bases outside the gene matches: 7. Germline V gives CDR1 GTSNPN, CDR2 SVGIG (reference sequence). CDR3 nucleotides: TGTGCCTGGAGTGGTTTTGGGACAGGGGATAATCAGCCCCAGCATTTT. Its translation: CAWSGFGTGDNQPQHF.

The rearrangement joins TRBV10-2 to TRBJ2-7; the D gene is possibly TRBD1 (6 bases). Germline CDR1 is WSHSY and CDR2 is SAAADI. Trimming shortened V by 3 bases and J by 0 bases, and 9 bases separated the two germline ends. This CDR3 has 14 residues. For the CDR3, the DNA is TGCGCCAGCAGTGATCCGGGACACTCCTACGAGCAGTACTTC. It codes for CASSDPGHSYEQYF.